Below are 14 T cell receptor beta chains sequenced from a single sample in a study of regulatory dendritic cells for organ transplantation. The assay was immunoSEQ multiplex PCR, and TCRdb's table has in-frame clones only and misses some. The sample carries under 40,000 clones, just over 90% recorded once. Sequencing was done on a sample of naive CD8+ T cells from blood. Subset meaning: CD45RA+ naive T cells. The receptors originated from a human donor in good health.

The rearrangement joins TRBV9 to TRBJ2-1; D might be TRBD1 or TRBD2, each matching 5 bases. This CDR3 is built from 17 residues. Trimming cost V 3 bases and J 7 bases, with 23 bases left between them. From germline, CDR1 is SGDLS and CDR2 YYNGEE. The chain's CDR3 is CASSARDGALGWNEQFF. CDR3 nucleotide sequence: TGTGCCAGCAGCGCAAGAGACGGGGCCTTGGGGTGGAATGAGCAGTTCTTC.

This chain joins TRBV11-1 and TRBJ2-1, with 13 bases matching TRBD2. Germline assignment: CDR1 SGHAT and CDR2 FQDESV (reference sequence). V trimming: 5 bases; J trimming: 4 bases; junction bases outside the gene matches: 11. The CDR3 extends over 18 amino acids. The CDR3 sequence: CASSTRTSGGVNYNEQFF. The CDR3 bases are TGTGCCAGCAGCACGCGGACTAGCGGGGGAGTAAATTACAATGAGCAGTTCTTC.

V and J are TRBV4-3 and TRBJ2-3; 10 bases are shared with TRBD2. CDR1 and CDR2 (germline): LGHNA, YSLEER. The CDR3 covers 18 residues. V shed 0 bases and J 0 bases; nucleotides not matched to a gene: 6. The CDR3 coding sequence is TGCGCCAGCAGCCAAGATGGGACTAGCGATTCTAGCACAGATACGCAGTATTTT. Protein: CASSQDGTSDSSTDTQYF.

The CDR3 is CASSLSPYNEQFF. CDR3 coding DNA: TGTGCCAGCAGTTTATCACCTTACAATGAGCAGTTCTTC. The genes are TRBV27 and TRBJ2-1; no clear D gene. The CDR3 spans 13 residues. CDR1 and CDR2 (germline): MNHEY, SMNVEV (reference sequence). V dropped 0 bases and J dropped 4 bases, with 4 bases sitting between them.

For the CDR3, the DNA is TGTGCCAGCAGCGAGACAGGGATCAATGGCTACACCTTC. Amino acid sequence: CASSETGINGYTF. This chain uses TRBV7-9 with TRBJ1-2; 7 nucleotides match TRBD1. This CDR3 has 13 residues. From germline, CDR1 is SEHNR and CDR2 FQNEAQ (reference sequence). V lost 5 bases to trimming and J lost 6 bases; unmatched junction nucleotides: 6. The full variable domain, its missing parts supplied by reference TRBV7-9 and TRBJ1-2, is DTGVSQNPRHKITKRGQNVTFRCDPISEHNRLYWYRQTLGQGPEFLTYFQNEAQLEKSRLLSDRFSAERPKGSFSTLEIQRTEQGDSAMYLCASSETGINGYTFGSGTRLTVV.

The chain is built from TRBV15 and TRBJ1-2; 7 positions match TRBD1. This CDR3 region has 14 residues. After removal of 0 bases from V and 8 bases from J, the junction contained 6 bases not matched to a gene. The V gene's germline CDR1 is LNHNV and CDR2 YYDKDF (reference sequence). The CDR3 spells CATSREHRGEGYTF. The CDR3, as DNA: TGTGCCACCAGCAGAGAGCACAGGGGCGAGGGCTACACCTTC.

This chain connects TRBV4-3 to TRBJ2-5, with D possibly matching TRBD2 (6 bases). CDR3 size: 15 residues. V was shortened by 4 bases and J by 5 bases, with 17 bases between the two germline ends. Germline V CDR1 and CDR2: LGHNA, YSLEER. The DNA of the CDR3 is TGCGCCAGCAGCCCGAGGACGGCAGCGGGCGAGACCCAGTACTTC. This translates into CASSPRTAAGETQYF.

The gene calls are TRBV9 and TRBJ2-7; tentatively, D is TRBD2 (6 bases). Looked up from germline, CDR1 is SGDLS and CDR2 is YYNGEE. V was trimmed by 3 bases and J by 1 base, leaving 11 bases between them. This CDR3 region has 14 residues. Here the CDR3 reads CASSAAGGSYEQYF. In DNA form, the CDR3 reads TGTGCCAGCAGCGCAGCCGGGGGATCCTACGAGCAGTACTTC.

The V and J genes are TRBV13 and TRBJ2-2, with a weak D call TRBD2 (6 bases). This CDR3 has 15 amino acids. Germline-derived CDR1 and CDR2 are PRHDT and FYEKMQ (reference sequence). Trimming stripped 5 bases from V and 4 bases from J, with 14 bases between. The CDR3 region has the DNA TGTGCCAGCAGCCCAAGGGAGGTCGGCACCGGGGAGCTGTTTTTT. Encoded protein: CASSPREVGTGELFF.

This rearrangement joins TRBV5-4 to TRBJ2-1; 12 nucleotides line up with TRBD2. The CDR3 has 16 residues. With V trimmed by 2 bases and J by 9 bases, 9 bases remained unmatched. The germline gives CDR1 SGHNT, CDR2 YYREEE (reference sequence). The CDR3 bases are TGTGCCAGCAGCTTCAGGCTAGCGGGGGGGACAGGTGAGCAGTTCTTC. Protein: CASSFRLAGGTGEQFF.

This clone was seen once. This chain uses TRBV27 with TRBJ1-1; no clear D. The CDR3 has 15 residues. V was clipped by 8 bases and J by 0 bases, with 16 bases between them. The germline CDR1 and CDR2 sequences are MNHEY and SMNVEV (reference sequence). CDR3 nucleotides: TGTGCCAGCGGAGTGAGGCCTCGGATGAACACTGAAGCTTTCTTT. Its protein is CASGVRPRMNTEAFF.

The chain employs TRBV5-4 and TRBJ2-1, with TRBD1 matching 8 bases. The germline gives CDR1 SGHNT, CDR2 YYREEE (reference sequence). The CDR3 runs 14 residues. V lost 3 bases and J lost 3; bases outside the gene matches: 2. DNA for the CDR3: TGTGCCAGCAGCTGGACAGGGTACTACAATGAGCAGTTCTTC. Residues: CASSWTGYYNEQFF.

This clone was seen only once. V gene TRBV11-2 combines with J gene TRBJ1-3; 9 bases line up with TRBD1. The CDR3 contains 17 residues. Trimming cost V 1 base and J 4 bases; bases outside gene matches: 8. Germline CDR1 and CDR2: SGHAT and FQNNGV. CDR3 DNA: TGTGCCAGCAGCTTAGCTCGGGACAGGGTATTCGGAAACACCATATATTTT. This sequence encodes CASSLARDRVFGNTIYF.

Only a few counts were recorded for this clone. The chain links TRBV19 to TRBJ2-7, with D tentatively TRBD1 (5 bases). The V gene's germline CDR1 is LNHDA and CDR2 SQIVND (reference sequence). V lost 3 bases to trimming and J lost 7 bases, with 13 bases between them. This CDR3 has 13 residues. In DNA, the CDR3 is TGTGCCAGTAGTATCGGGCTGCCAGGGGAGCAGTACTTC. This encodes CASSIGLPGEQYF.